This T cell receptor (beta chain) was captured in a study of cytomegalovirus exposure and HLA in healthy donors. Study at large: One earlier analysis, a look at 150 million to 200 million T cells, found approximately 120 million unique TCR beta sequences. Ancestry clustering placed around four fifths of around 400 genotyped donors in the Caucasian-associated cluster.

This clone was seen a few times. The PCR used 60 Vbeta and 13 Jbeta primers. Original processing notes: Unique TCR beta chains numbered roughly 84 million in a later analysis, with roughly 11 million shared. Some clones are missing from TCRdb's copy, which holds only in-frame ones; the method was immunoSEQ multiplex PCR. V and J calls and clone size are copied from that table; D and trimming were computed from the DNA. In the table there are around 170,000 clones, about 85% of which are singletons. All the people who gave samples were healthy bone marrow donors. CDR1 is SGHRS and CDR2 is YFSETQ in the germline V gene. V lost 4 bases to trimming and J lost 4 bases, with 14 bases between them. This CDR3 spans 14 amino acids.

V and J are TRBV5-1 and TRBJ1-2; D unclear. The TCR sequence derives from a man aged 50 or older in good health and CMV-seropositive. The sample consisted of PBMCs. This CDR3 reads CASSPEGEGYGYTF. Here the CDR3 DNA reads TGCGCCAGCAGCCCGGAGGGTGAAGGCTATGGCTACACCTTC.